These 31 T cell receptor beta chains were sequenced from one sample in a study of cytomegalovirus exposure and HLA in healthy donors. The PCR used 60 Vbeta and 13 Jbeta primers. TCRdb keeps only in-frame clones here, not all; method: immunoSEQ multiplex PCR. The sample has about 160,000 clones, over 75% seen once. The specimen was PBMCs. These receptors were taken from a woman aged 25-40 years in good health and CMV-seronegative.

The V and J genes are TRBV5-1 and TRBJ2-1; a weak D match, TRBD2 (5 bases). Trimming left V 5 bases short and J 8 bases short, with 17 bases between. Germline V gene lookup returns CDR1 SGHRS and CDR2 YFSETQ. This CDR3 contains 14 residues. CDR3 protein: CASSLMDSYDEQFF. DNA for the CDR3: TGCGCCAGCAGTCTTATGGACTCTTACGATGAGCAGTTCTTC.

The chain joins TRBV5-4 to TRBJ1-2; possibly TRBD1 for D (6 bases). V was cut by 0 bases and J by 6 bases, with 18 bases left in between. CDR3 length: 16 residues. Germline V gene data show CDR1 as SGHNT and CDR2 as YYREEE (reference sequence). CDR3 DNA sequence: TGTGCCAGCAGCTTGGTTAGGCGGCAGGGGACCCATGGCTACACCTTC. Its protein product is CASSLVRRQGTHGYTF.

The CDR3: CAISVGGVYGYTF. The CDR3 DNA follows: TGTGCCATCAGTGTGGGGGGAGTCTATGGCTACACCTTC. V usage is TRBV10-3 and J usage is TRBJ1-2; tentatively, D is TRBD1 (5 bases). This CDR3 comprises 13 residues. Germline V gene sequence: CDR1 ENHRY, CDR2 SYGVKD. V was pared by 4 bases and J by 4 bases, with 10 bases between.

V and J are TRBV7-8 and TRBJ2-1; a possible D gene is TRBD1 (6 bases). The germline V and J ends were trimmed by 1 base and 0 bases, with 10 bases remaining between them. The germline CDR1 and CDR2 sequences are SGHVS and FQNEAQ. CDR3 length: 16 residues. The CDR3 reads CASSLGRGSSYNEQFF. CDR3 in DNA: TGTGCCAGCAGCTTAGGAAGGGGGAGCTCCTACAATGAGCAGTTCTTC.

CDR3 bases: TGTGCCTGGAGTCCGGGGAACAATCAGCCCCAGCATTTT. Translation gives CAWSPGNNQPQHF. V gene TRBV30 combines with J gene TRBJ1-5; no firm D call. In germline, CDR1 is GTSNPN, CDR2 SVGIG (reference sequence). This CDR3 spans 13 amino acids. V gave up 2 bases and J gave up 3 bases, with 8 bases separating them.

The chain is built from TRBV18 and TRBJ2-5, with D hard to call. Germline V gene lookup returns CDR1 KGHSH and CDR2 LQKENI. There are 14 residues in the CDR3. Trimming removed 3 bases from V and 2 bases from J, with 10 bases in between. CDR3 sequence reads: CASSPSLGQETQYF. CDR3 DNA: TGTGCCAGCTCACCTTCCCTCGGGCAAGAGACCCAGTACTTC.

The chain links TRBV2 to TRBJ2-1, with TRBD2 as a possible D gene (5 bases). Trimming left V 6 bases short and J 7 bases short, with 13 bases between. CDR3 length equals 13 residues. Germline loops: CDR1 SNHLY, CDR2 FYNNEI. The DNA of the CDR3 is TGTGCCAGCAGCCGCCTCTCGGGGAATGAGCAGTTCTTC. Its protein is CASSRLSGNEQFF.

This clone was seen more than once but under ten times. V gene TRBV6-5 combines with J gene TRBJ2-7; 8 bases are shared with TRBD1. The germline gives CDR1 MNHEY, CDR2 SVGAGI. V trimming: 6 bases; J trimming: 5 bases; junction bases outside the gene matches: 3. The CDR3 has 12 residues. DNA of the CDR3: TGTGCCAGCAGGACAGGGGCCCACGAGCAGTACTTC. Amino acid sequence: CASRTGAHEQYF.

The J gene is TRBJ1-5, the V gene TRBV28; D not resolved. Trimming took off 4 bases at V and 8 bases at J, with 15 bases between the two ends. The length of the CDR3 is 14 residues. Germline V gene data show CDR1 as MDHEN and CDR2 as SYDVKM. The CDR3 nucleotides are TGTGCCAGCAGTTCCAGATCGGGTCAAGAGCCCCAGCATTTT. As protein: CASSSRSGQEPQHF.

This clone was seen a few times. The V and J genes are TRBV7-9 and TRBJ1-2, with a possible D match to TRBD1 (6 bases). The germline CDR1 and CDR2 sequences are SEHNR and FQNEAQ (reference sequence). V was clipped by 6 bases and J by 4 bases, with 12 bases between them. The CDR3 extends over 13 amino acids. The CDR3 DNA reads as TGTGCCAGCAGAGGGGGGGGTGGCTATGGCTACACCTTC. This gives the protein CASRGGGGYGYTF.

This chain uses TRBV7-6 with TRBJ2-6; D might be TRBD1 (6 bases). Germline V gene lookup returns CDR1 SGHVS and CDR2 FNYEAQ. This CDR3 contains 17 residues. V was cut by 5 bases and J by 0 bases, with 14 bases left in between. CDR3 nucleotide sequence: TGTGCCAGCAGCCCTAAACAGGGAAGCTCTGGGGCCAACGTCCTGACTTTC. Its protein is CASSPKQGSSGANVLTF.

The rearrangement uses TRBV2 and TRBJ2-3; TRBD2 is a possible D gene (5 bases). Germline values: CDR1 SNHLY, CDR2 FYNNEI. The CDR3 has 14 residues. The V end was cut by 3 bases, the J end by 4 bases, with 11 bases between. The CDR3 here is CASSDGSSPDTQYF. In DNA form, the CDR3 reads TGTGCCAGCAGTGATGGGAGCAGTCCAGATACGCAGTATTTT.

The count of this clone is one. This rearrangement joins TRBV30 to TRBJ1-4, with 11 bases aligning to TRBD1. The CDR3 sequence is 14 residues long. V was pared by 5 bases and J by 6 bases, with 5 bases of the junction left unmatched. Germline lookup yields CDR1 GTSNPN and CDR2 SVGIG (reference sequence). The CDR3 region has the DNA TGTGCCTGGGCCCGGACAGGGGGCGATGAAAAACTGTTTTTT. Its protein product is CAWARTGGDEKLFF.

This clone was picked up one time. The V and J genes are TRBV5-1 and TRBJ1-4; no reliable D call. The CDR3 consists of 16 residues. Germline-derived CDR1 and CDR2 are SGHRS and YFSETQ. The V and J ends lost 4 bases and 7 bases respectively, with 20 bases between them. The CDR3 DNA follows: TGCGCCAGCAGCCCATCCTGGGCTCGAGCAGGTGAAAAACTGTTTTTT. This encodes CASSPSWARAGEKLFF. Full variable domain (outside the CDR3, taken from reference TRBV5-1 and TRBJ1-4): KAGVTQTPRYLIKTRGQQVTLSCSPISGHRSVSWYQQTPGQGLQFLFEYFSETQRNKGNFPGRFSGRQFSNSRSEMNVSTLELGDSALYLCASSPSWARAGEKLFFGSGTQLSVL.

The genes are TRBV5-6 and TRBJ2-4, with 7 bases fitting TRBD1. The V segment lost 4 bases and the J segment 1 base; nucleotides outside the gene matches: 5. Per the germline V gene, CDR1 is SGHDT and CDR2 is YYEEEE. This CDR3 contains 15 residues. CDR3 region: CASSPQGQAKNIQYF. The DNA of the CDR3 is TGTGCCAGCAGCCCCCAGGGACAGGCCAAAAACATTCAGTACTTC.

The rearrangement uses TRBV2 and TRBJ2-3, with D unclear. Trimming removed 6 bases from V and 0 bases from J, with 16 bases in between. The CDR3 extends over 16 amino acids. Germline V gives CDR1 SNHLY, CDR2 FYNNEI. The CDR3 reads CASSVIGVRSTDTQYF. CDR3 coding DNA: TGTGCCAGCAGCGTCATAGGTGTCAGGAGCACAGATACGCAGTATTTT.

This chain connects TRBV5-1 to TRBJ2-2; 7 positions match TRBD1. The length of the CDR3 is 16 residues. V lost 7 bases and J lost 5; bases outside the gene matches: 14. Germline-derived CDR1 and CDR2 are SGHRS and YFSETQ. In DNA, the CDR3 is TGCGCCAGCCAAACACTCAAACCAGGGGGAACCGGGGAGCTGTTTTTT. The encoded protein is CASQTLKPGGTGELFF.

The chain carries TRBV28 and TRBJ1-5; D remains unclear. Germline CDR1 reads MDHEN; CDR2 reads SYDVKM. This CDR3 region has 14 residues. V was shortened by 2 bases and J by 3 bases, with 8 bases between the two germline ends. CDR3 sequence: CASSLAAINQPQHF. In DNA form, the CDR3 reads TGTGCCAGCAGTTTAGCAGCGATCAATCAGCCCCAGCATTTT.

This clone was seen a handful of times. V and J are TRBV7-6 and TRBJ2-5; TRBD2 matches 11 bases. The CDR3 has 17 residues. J lost 4 bases, V lost 5 bases, and 12 bases had no gene match. Germline V gives CDR1 SGHVS, CDR2 FNYEAQ. CDR3 protein: CASSASGGWLLGETQYF. DNA of the CDR3: TGTGCCAGCAGCGCTAGCGGGGGGTGGTTGCTCGGAGAGACCCAGTACTTC.

This clone was found once. V gene TRBV4-2 combines with J gene TRBJ2-7; 7 bases are a match to TRBD2. Trimming cost V 7 bases and J 2 bases; bases outside gene matches: 11. This CDR3 is built from 15 residues. CDR1 and CDR2 (germline): LGHNA, YNFKEQ. DNA of the CDR3: TGTGCCAGCACCCGGGACTATGCGGGTCCCTACGAGCAGTACTTC. This gives the protein CASTRDYAGPYEQYF.

A few counts support this clone. The V gene is TRBV5-4, the J gene TRBJ2-4; 9 bases match TRBD1. V lost 6 bases and J lost 0; bases outside the gene matches: 4. This CDR3 region has 15 residues. Germline assignment: CDR1 SGHNT and CDR2 YYREEE (reference sequence). CDR3 protein: CASTDRGTAKNIQYF. CDR3 nucleotide sequence: TGTGCCAGCACAGACAGGGGGACAGCCAAAAACATTCAGTACTTC.

This clone was picked up a small number of times. The CDR3 DNA reads TGTGCCTGGAGCACCGGGACAGAAGAGGAAAAACTGTTTTTT. Amino acids: CAWSTGTEEEKLFF. The chain recombines TRBV30 with TRBJ1-4, with TRBD1 identical over 7 bases. This CDR3 has 14 residues. CDR1 and CDR2 (germline): GTSNPN, SVGIG (reference sequence). V shed 3 bases and J 8 bases; nucleotides not matched to a gene: 9.

This clone was recorded a few times. CDR3 protein: CAISEPGTGHNQPQHF. The CDR3 DNA is TGTGCCATCAGTGAGCCGGGGACAGGGCATAATCAGCCCCAGCATTTT. This sequence joins TRBV10-3 and TRBJ1-5; 9 bases are a match to TRBD1. The junction had 6 bases not matched to a gene; V was cut back by 2 bases and J by 4 bases. The V gene's germline CDR1 is ENHRY and CDR2 SYGVKD. This CDR3 is built from 16 residues.

For the CDR3, the DNA is TGCAGCGTTGAAGAGGGGAGGGGGGGGCCCGAGCAGTACTTC. The encoded protein is CSVEEGRGGPEQYF. J is TRBJ2-7 and V is TRBV29-1, with a weak D call TRBD2 (7 bases). This CDR3 spans 14 amino acids. In germline, CDR1 is SQVTM, CDR2 ANQGSEA. V gave up 0 bases and J gave up 6 bases, with 15 bases separating them.

The chain carries TRBV7-3 and TRBJ2-2; 12 nucleotides match TRBD2. CDR1 SGHTA and CDR2 FQGTGA come from the germline V gene. This CDR3 has 18 amino acids. V was pared by 3 bases and J by 5 bases, with 10 bases of the junction left unmatched. The CDR3 is CASSFVGLAGRPTGELFF. DNA for the CDR3: TGTGCCAGCAGCTTCGTCGGACTAGCGGGGCGACCTACCGGGGAGCTGTTTTTT.

This clone was counted a few times. This chain links TRBV6-6 with TRBJ2-7; 7 nucleotides match TRBD1. Trimming took 0 bases from V and 4 from J; bases not matched to a gene: 6. CDR1 and CDR2 (germline): MNHNY, SVGAGI (reference sequence). This CDR3 has 15 amino acids. CDR3 region: CASSYSSQGSYEQYF. DNA of the CDR3: TGTGCCAGCAGTTACTCGTCACAGGGGTCTTACGAGCAGTACTTC.

The V and J genes are TRBV10-1 and TRBJ2-6, with D possibly TRBD2 on 5 matching bases. Trimming took off 7 bases at V and 0 bases at J, with 16 bases between the two ends. The CDR3 totals 17 residues. Germline CDR1 reads WNHNN; CDR2 reads SYGVQD (reference sequence). The CDR3 protein is CASTEGPTPSGANVLTF. CDR3 nucleotide sequence: TGCGCCAGCACCGAGGGCCCTACCCCCTCTGGGGCCAACGTCCTGACTTTC.

The genes are TRBV19 and TRBJ2-3; 7 bases agree with TRBD1. CDR3 size: 14 residues. Germline CDR1 and CDR2: LNHDA and SQIVND (reference sequence). V dropped 5 bases and J dropped 0; count of bases not matched to a gene: 2. CDR3: CASSPGGSTDTQYF. Written as DNA, the CDR3 is TGTGCCAGTAGTCCAGGGGGAAGCACAGATACGCAGTATTTT.

This clone has more than one count but fewer than ten. This chain uses TRBV30 with TRBJ1-3, with 8 bases fitting TRBD1. The J segment lost 0 bases and the V segment lost 5 bases, leaving 3 bases of the junction unmatched. Looked up from germline, CDR1 is GTSNPN and CDR2 is SVGIG (reference sequence). The CDR3 covers 14 residues. The CDR3 sequence: CAWDRGLSGNTIYF. For the CDR3, the DNA is TGTGCCTGGGACAGGGGTCTCTCTGGAAACACCATATATTTT.

This chain joins TRBV6-4 and TRBJ1-2; 8 positions match TRBD1. There are 14 residues in the CDR3. V lost 5 bases to trimming and J lost 4 bases; unmatched junction nucleotides: 6. Germline CDR1 is MRHNA and CDR2 is SNTAGT. CDR3 nucleotide sequence: TGTGCCAGCAGTCCAGGACAGGGAGGCTATGGCTACACCTTC. This codes for CASSPGQGGYGYTF.

V is TRBV5-1 and J is TRBJ2-7, with D maybe TRBD2 (6 bases). Deletions cut 0 bases from V and 6 bases from J, with 13 bases between. This CDR3 spans 14 amino acids. Germline values: CDR1 SGHRS, CDR2 YFSETQ. DNA for the CDR3: TGCGCCAGCAGCTTGGTGGGGGGAGAGGTCGAGCAGTACTTC. Amino acids: CASSLVGGEVEQYF.